These 22 T cell receptor beta chains originate from one sample sequenced in a study of T-cell reconstitution after alpha-beta-depleted transplantation in children. Preparing the TCRbeta library involved the use of unique molecular identifiers. TCRdb re-called the PCR reads with MiXCR, one entry per CDR3 protein. The table records hundreds of thousands of distinct CDR3 sequences, approximately 10% of them present only once. Here the sequenced sample was PBMCs from the stem cell graft donor, taken from the stem cell graft. The receptors originated from a human donor who donated a stem cell graft to a child with acute myeloid leukemia.

This clonotype came up a few times. The chain joins TRBV27 to TRBJ2-7; 11 positions agree with TRBD1. There are 14 residues in the CDR3. With V trimmed by 9 bases and J by 2 bases, 6 bases remained unmatched. Germline CDR1 and CDR2: MNHEY and SMNVEV (reference sequence). CDR3 protein: CASKLGQGAYEQYF. For the CDR3, the DNA is TGTGCCAGTAAACTGGGACAGGGGGCCTACGAGCAGTACTTC.

This clonotype was picked up many times. The rearrangement uses TRBV2 and TRBJ2-1, with 7 bases lining up with TRBD2. The CDR3 spans 14 residues. After removal of 8 bases from V and 1 base from J, the junction contained 5 bases not matched to a gene. CDR1 and CDR2 (germline): SNHLY, FYNNEI. For the CDR3, the DNA is TGTGCCAGCGAGCGGGACCTATCCTACAATGAGCAGTTCTTC. Encoded protein: CASERDLSYNEQFF.

This chain connects TRBV12-3 or TRBV12-4 to TRBJ2-7, with D possibly TRBD2 on 6 matching bases. CDR3 length equals 14 residues. Trimming took 5 bases from V and 0 from J, leaving 11 bases between them. CDR3: CASSLISGSYEQYF. The CDR3 DNA reads TGTGCCAGCAGTCTCATTAGCGGCTCCTACGAGCAGTACTTC.

The chain is built from TRBV30 and TRBJ2-1, with D possibly called TRBD1 or TRBD2 (6 bases each). The V gene's germline CDR1 is GTSNPN and CDR2 SVGIG (reference sequence). V shed 5 bases and J shed 8 bases, with 16 bases lying between them. The CDR3 extends over 13 amino acids. CDR3 in DNA: TGTGCCTGGGGTTTACAGGGAGGTTATGAGCAGTTCTTC. It specifies CAWGLQGGYEQFF.

This clonotype was counted ten times or more. The V gene is TRBV4-3, the J gene TRBJ2-3; a weak D match, TRBD2 (6 bases). The germline V gene encodes CDR1 LGHNA and CDR2 YSLEER. The CDR3 is made up of 15 amino acids. The germline V and J ends were trimmed by 0 bases and 5 bases, with 12 bases remaining between them. The CDR3 DNA is TGCGCCAGCAGCCAAGATGTGGGACTGCAAGATACGCAGTATTTT. This translates into CASSQDVGLQDTQYF.

The sample holds a few counts of this clonotype. The rearrangement links TRBV12-3 or TRBV12-4 to TRBJ2-7; D is ambiguous. V lost 3 bases to trimming and J lost 12 bases, with 12 bases between them. The length of the CDR3 is 11 residues. The DNA for the CDR3 is TGTGCCAGCAGTTTTACCGGTGGTTCGTACTTC. Amino acid sequence: CASSFTGGSYF.

In its sample, this clonotype was seen a few times. This chain connects TRBV11-3 to TRBJ2-1, with D perhaps matching TRBD2 (5 bases). The CDR3 is 16 amino acids. V lost 3 bases and J lost 0, with 12 bases in between. The germline gives CDR1 SGHNT, CDR2 YENEEA. DNA for the CDR3: TGTGCCAGCAGCTTCGGGGTAGCGAGCTCCTACAATGAGCAGTTCTTC. Protein product: CASSFGVASSYNEQFF.

This clonotype was seen ten or more times. This chain uses TRBV28 with TRBJ2-7; 11 positions agree with TRBD1. Per the germline V gene, CDR1 is MDHEN and CDR2 is SYDVKM. Germline trimming cut 6 bases from V and 4 bases from J; bases unmatched to any gene: 8. The CDR3 spans 15 residues. The CDR3 loop reads CASSSEDRGRYEQYF. CDR3 in DNA: TGTGCCAGCAGCTCGGAGGACAGGGGGCGATACGAGCAGTACTTC.

CDR3 nucleotides: TGCAGTGCTAAGGGGGAAGTTTGGAATGAGCAGTTCTTC. It codes for CSAKGEVWNEQFF. The J gene is TRBJ2-1, the V gene TRBV20-1, with TRBD1 as a possible D gene (6 bases). Germline V gene data show CDR1 as DFQATT and CDR2 as SNEGSKA (reference sequence). V lost 4 bases, J lost 7 bases, and 14 bases lay in between. The length of the CDR3 is 13 residues.

This clonotype was observed a few times. The chain recombines TRBV29-1 with TRBJ1-2; TRBD1 agrees at 8 bases. The ends lost 4 bases at V and 8 bases at J; junction bases unmatched: 6. CDR1 SQVTM and CDR2 ANQGSEA come from the germline V gene. The CDR3 is 12 residues long. The CDR3 region is CSVVGQGSGYTF. In DNA form, the CDR3 reads TGCAGCGTTGTAGGACAGGGATCGGGCTACACCTTC.

A few counts support this clonotype. The chain joins TRBV7-3 to TRBJ2-6, with unresolved D. V shed 5 bases and J shed 1 base, with 9 bases lying between them. The germline gives CDR1 SGHTA, CDR2 FQGTGA. The CDR3 sequence is 15 residues long. The CDR3, as DNA: TGTGCCAGCAGCCCGGATCCTTCTGGGGCCAACGTCCTGACTTTC. It encodes CASSPDPSGANVLTF.

The CDR3 region has the DNA TGTGCCAGTACCCTAACAGGTGGTGGGTACGAGCAGTACTTC. Translation gives CASTLTGGGYEQYF. The J gene is TRBJ2-7, the V gene TRBV28; TRBD1 might be the D (5 bases). V was clipped by 9 bases and J by 4 bases, with 19 bases between them. From germline, CDR1 is MDHEN and CDR2 SYDVKM. The CDR3 contains 14 residues.

There are a few counts of this clonotype. The chain links TRBV30 to TRBJ2-4; unclear D gene. Germline V gene data show CDR1 as GTSNPN and CDR2 as SVGIG (reference sequence). CDR3 size: 16 residues. Between the trimmed V and J ends, which lost 0 bases and 0 bases, there was a span of 12 bases. The chain's CDR3 is CAWSVGTPGAKNIQYF. The CDR3, as DNA: TGTGCCTGGAGTGTTGGAACACCTGGAGCCAAAAACATTCAGTACTTC.

This clonotype was detected a few times. This chain joins TRBV6-2 or TRBV6-3 and TRBJ2-5; 12 positions match TRBD1. CDR3 length: 16 residues. Trimming took 0 bases from V and 2 from J; bases not matched to a gene: 1. Germline loops: CDR1 MNHEY, CDR2 SVGEGT. The CDR3 nucleotides read TGTGCCAGCAGTTACTCGGGACAGGGGGCTCAAGAGACCCAGTACTTC. Amino acid sequence: CASSYSGQGAQETQYF.

This clonotype has more than one count but fewer than ten. The chain uses TRBV30 and TRBJ2-1, with 9 bases lining up with TRBD2. With 2 bases clipped from V and 7 bases from J, the junction kept 6 bases outside the gene matches. Germline V CDR1 and CDR2: GTSNPN, SVGIG (reference sequence). The CDR3 contains 14 residues. CDR3: CAWSWIAGANEQFF. Here the CDR3 DNA reads TGTGCCTGGAGTTGGATAGCGGGAGCAAATGAGCAGTTCTTC.

This clonotype occurred many times. Germline is not matched at one junction end, which may reflect a read error. The V and J genes are TRBV18 and TRBJ2-7; 8 bases match TRBD2. The germline V gene encodes CDR1 KGHSH and CDR2 LQKENI. The CDR3 extends over 14 amino acids. The CDR3: CASSLSGTGYEQYF. The CDR3 DNA reads as TGCGCCAGCAGCCTTAGCGGGACTGGGTACGAGCAGTACTTC.

V gene TRBV27 combines with J gene TRBJ2-5, with TRBD2 matching over 9 bases. After removal of 7 bases from V and 5 bases from J, the junction contained 5 bases not matched to a gene. Per the germline V gene, CDR1 is MNHEY and CDR2 is SMNVEV (reference sequence). This CDR3 contains 13 residues. CDR3 region: CASKASGTETQYF. The CDR3 DNA follows: TGTGCCAGCAAAGCTAGCGGGACGGAGACCCAGTACTTC.

The rearrangement uses TRBV28 and TRBJ2-7; TRBD2 might be the D (5 bases). Trimming pared 6 bases from V and 3 bases from J, leaving 12 bases between. Germline CDR1 is MDHEN and CDR2 is SYDVKM. The CDR3 consists of 13 residues. The CDR3 region has the DNA TGTGCCAGCAGGAGAGGGCGGAACTACGAGCAGTACTTC. This sequence encodes CASRRGRNYEQYF.

The table lists this clonotype with many counts. This chain uses TRBV11-2 with TRBJ2-1, with 8 bases that match TRBD2. V lost 3 bases, J lost 5 bases, and 12 bases stayed unmatched. Germline lookup yields CDR1 SGHAT and CDR2 FQNNGV. The CDR3 consists of 17 residues. CDR3 DNA: TGTGCCAGCAGCTTTAGATTCGAACAGCGGGAGAACAATGAGCAGTTCTTC. Its translation: CASSFRFEQRENNEQFF.

Many counts were recorded for this clonotype. The rearrangement joins TRBV28 to TRBJ2-1; D unclear. Per the germline V gene, CDR1 is MDHEN and CDR2 is SYDVKM. V dropped 5 bases and J dropped 3 bases, with 14 bases sitting between them. The CDR3 is 15 amino acids. The CDR3 here is CASSVQRAHYNEQFF. DNA for the CDR3: TGTGCCAGCAGTGTCCAACGTGCCCACTACAATGAGCAGTTCTTC.

This clonotype was recorded a few times. This chain joins TRBV20-1 and TRBJ2-7; 9 bases fit TRBD2. The germline gives CDR1 DFQATT, CDR2 SNEGSKA (reference sequence). This CDR3 region has 12 residues. The J segment lost 9 bases and the V segment lost 6 bases, leaving 9 bases of the junction unmatched. CDR3 nucleotide sequence: TGCAGTGCCCCCGGGACTAGCCTCAGGCAGTACTTC. Translated, it gives CSAPGTSLRQYF.

This clonotype has only a few counts. In DNA form, the CDR3 reads TGTGCCAGCAGTTACGAATCAGGGGATGAAAAACTGTTTTTT. Translation: CASSYESGDEKLFF. This rearrangement joins TRBV6-5 to TRBJ1-4, with a tentative D call TRBD1 (6 bases). V was pared by 2 bases and J by 6 bases, with 10 bases between. The germline gives CDR1 MNHEY, CDR2 SVGAGI. The CDR3 length is 14 residues.